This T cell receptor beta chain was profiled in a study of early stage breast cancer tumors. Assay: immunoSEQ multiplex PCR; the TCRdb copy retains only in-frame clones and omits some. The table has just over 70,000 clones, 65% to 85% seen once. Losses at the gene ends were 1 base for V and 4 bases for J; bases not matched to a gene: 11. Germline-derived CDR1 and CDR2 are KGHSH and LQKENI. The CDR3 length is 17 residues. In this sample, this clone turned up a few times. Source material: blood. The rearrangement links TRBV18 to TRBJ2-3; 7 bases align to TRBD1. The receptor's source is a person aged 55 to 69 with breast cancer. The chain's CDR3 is CASSPLVTGDLPDTQYF. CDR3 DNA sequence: TGTGCCAGCTCACCACTCGTAACAGGGGATCTCCCAGATACGCAGTATTTT.